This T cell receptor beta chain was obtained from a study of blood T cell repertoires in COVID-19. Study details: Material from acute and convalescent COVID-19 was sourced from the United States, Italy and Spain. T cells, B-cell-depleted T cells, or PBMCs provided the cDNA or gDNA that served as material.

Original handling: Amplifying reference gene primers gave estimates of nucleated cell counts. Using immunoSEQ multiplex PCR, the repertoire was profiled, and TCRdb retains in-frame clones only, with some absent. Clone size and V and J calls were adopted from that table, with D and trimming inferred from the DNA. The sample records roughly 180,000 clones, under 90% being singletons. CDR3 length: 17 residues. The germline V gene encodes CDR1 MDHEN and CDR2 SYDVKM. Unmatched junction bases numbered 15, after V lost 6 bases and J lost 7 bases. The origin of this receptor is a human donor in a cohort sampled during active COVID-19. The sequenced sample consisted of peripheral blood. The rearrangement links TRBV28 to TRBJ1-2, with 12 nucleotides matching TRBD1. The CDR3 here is CASSPLTPGQGAGGYTF. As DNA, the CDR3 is TGTGCCAGCAGCCCGCTCACCCCGGGACAGGGGGCCGGTGGCTACACCTTC.